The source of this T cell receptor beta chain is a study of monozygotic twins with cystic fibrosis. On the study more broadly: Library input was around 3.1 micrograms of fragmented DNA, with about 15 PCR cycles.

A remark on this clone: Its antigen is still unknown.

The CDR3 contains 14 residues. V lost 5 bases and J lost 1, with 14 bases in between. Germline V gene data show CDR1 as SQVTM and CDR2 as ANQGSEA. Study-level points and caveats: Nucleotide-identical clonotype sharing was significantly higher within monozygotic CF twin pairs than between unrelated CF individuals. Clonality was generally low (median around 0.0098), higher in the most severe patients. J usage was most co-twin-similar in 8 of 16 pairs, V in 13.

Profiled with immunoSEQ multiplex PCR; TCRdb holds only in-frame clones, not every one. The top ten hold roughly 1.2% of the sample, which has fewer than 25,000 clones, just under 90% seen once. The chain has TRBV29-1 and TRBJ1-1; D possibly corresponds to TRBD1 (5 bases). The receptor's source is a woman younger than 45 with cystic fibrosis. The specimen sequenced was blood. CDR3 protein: CSVFRTTANTEAFF. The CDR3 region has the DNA TGCAGCGTTTTCCGGACGACAGCGAACACTGAAGCTTTCTTT.